These 32 T cell receptor beta chains were all obtained from the same sample, sequenced in a study of T cells in Graves' hyperthyroidism and ophthalmopathy. There were TCR beta CDR3 regions amplified from RNA transcripts. An initial round of RT-PCR targeting the TCR CDR3 relied on the HTBI primer set. TCRdb reanalysed the multiplex PCR reads using MiXCR and keeps one entry per CDR3 protein. The sample yields a few hundred thousand distinct CDR3 sequences, roughly 15% seen once. The specimen sequenced was blood. The receptors come from a middle-aged woman with Graves' ophthalmopathy.

This clonotype was counted ten times or more. The J gene is TRBJ2-1, the V gene TRBV15; TRBD1 matches 8 bases. The CDR3 sequence is 15 residues long. The V gene's germline CDR1 is LNHNV and CDR2 YYDKDF (reference sequence). V was pared by 0 bases and J by 6 bases, with 4 bases of the junction left unmatched. CDR3 amino acids: CATSRDPGQVNEQFF. CDR3 bases: TGTGCCACCAGCAGAGATCCGGGACAGGTCAATGAGCAGTTCTTC. The entire variable domain, with the rest obtained from reference TRBV15 and TRBJ2-1, is as follows: DAMVIQNPRYQVTQFGKPVTLSCSQTLNHNVMYWYQQKSSQAPKLLFHYYDKDFNNEADTPDNFQSRRPNTSFCFLDIRSPGLGDTAMYLCATSRDPGQVNEQFFGPGTRLTVL.

Many counts were recorded for this clonotype. CDR3 DNA: TGTGCCAGCGCGGCGGGTGGAGCGGGGAGCTCCTACAATGAGCAGTTCTTC. This codes for CASAAGGAGSSYNEQFF. J is TRBJ2-1 and V is TRBV28; 7 nucleotides align to TRBD2. V lost 8 bases to trimming and J lost 0 bases; unmatched junction nucleotides: 13. The CDR3 runs 17 residues. The V gene's germline CDR1 is MDHEN and CDR2 SYDVKM.

This clonotype was observed many times. The chain combines TRBV30 with TRBJ2-1; D is ambiguous. The CDR3 is 12 amino acids. Germline loops: CDR1 GTSNPN, CDR2 SVGIG (reference sequence). Trimming removed 0 bases at V and 6 bases at J, with 6 bases between. The CDR3 spells CAWSVMVNEQFF. CDR3 in DNA: TGTGCCTGGAGTGTTATGGTCAATGAGCAGTTCTTC.

The rearrangement links TRBV6-2 or TRBV6-3 to TRBJ1-5; tentative D call: TRBD1 (5 bases). The CDR3 has 14 amino acids. Germline V gene lookup returns CDR1 MNHEY and CDR2 SVGEGT. The ends were cut back, 4 bases at V and 5 bases at J, with 12 bases in the middle. The CDR3 coding sequence is TGTGCCAGCAGTTGCGGGACCGAGGATCAGCCCCAGCATTTT. Encoded protein: CASSCGTEDQPQHF.

This clonotype has a count of ten or more. J is TRBJ2-7 and V is TRBV20-1, with unresolved D. The ends were cut back, 0 bases at V and 2 bases at J, with 11 bases in the middle. CDR3 length: 14 residues. Germline V gene data show CDR1 as DFQATT and CDR2 as SNEGSKA (reference sequence). In DNA, the CDR3 is TGCAGTGCTAGAGATCGGGCGAGAGCCTACGAGCAGTACTTC. Its protein product is CSARDRARAYEQYF.

The rearrangement links TRBV6-2 or TRBV6-3 to TRBJ1-2; tentative D call: TRBD1 (5 bases). The CDR3 covers 15 residues. Trimming took off 4 bases at V and 1 base at J, with 13 bases between the two ends. Germline loops: CDR1 MNHEY, CDR2 SVGEGT. The CDR3 sequence is CASSLDSTFNYGYTF. CDR3 DNA: TGTGCCAGCAGTTTAGACAGCACCTTTAACTATGGCTACACCTTC.

The rearrangement joins TRBV5-1 to TRBJ2-1; D possibly corresponds to TRBD2 (7 bases). In germline, CDR1 is SGHRS, CDR2 YFSETQ. This CDR3 spans 19 amino acids. Trimming left V 2 bases short and J 6 bases short, with 27 bases between. For the CDR3, the DNA is TGCGCCAGCAGCTTTTGGGCACTAGGGAGGGGGGGGCCCGTCAATGAGCAGTTCTTC. It encodes CASSFWALGRGGPVNEQFF.

The rearrangement joins TRBV4-1 to TRBJ2-7, with 8 nucleotides matching TRBD2. CDR1 and CDR2 from the germline V gene are MGHRA and YSYEKL. The CDR3 covers 15 residues. The ends lost 0 bases at V and 5 bases at J; junction bases unmatched: 6. CDR3 DNA: TGCGCCAGCAGCCAAGAACGTCGGGGGGGCGACGAGCAGTACTTC. This encodes CASSQERRGGDEQYF.

This clonotype showed up many times. The rearrangement joins TRBV7-9 to TRBJ1-1; TRBD1 aligns across 7 bases. This CDR3 is built from 14 residues. Germline V CDR1 and CDR2: SEHNR, FQNEAQ (reference sequence). Unmatched junction bases numbered 7, after V lost 4 bases and J lost 5 bases. CDR3 in amino acids: CASSSTGRVTEAFF. CDR3 DNA sequence: TGTGCCAGCAGCTCGACAGGGAGAGTTACTGAAGCTTTCTTT.

This clonotype was counted between two and nine times. The chain's CDR3 is CASSIVATLNQPQHF. The CDR3 nucleotides are TGTGCCAGTAGTATAGTCGCTACTCTCAATCAGCCCCAGCATTTT. The rearrangement links TRBV19 to TRBJ1-5; D unclear. This CDR3 has 15 residues. Per the germline V gene, CDR1 is LNHDA and CDR2 is SQIVND (reference sequence). V was clipped by 1 base and J by 3 bases, with 10 bases between them.

This clonotype was seen ten or more times. V is TRBV27 and J is TRBJ2-2; D remains unclear. The germline gives CDR1 MNHEY, CDR2 SMNVEV (reference sequence). V was trimmed by 7 bases and J by 2 bases, leaving 14 bases between them. The CDR3 loop spans 15 amino acids. The CDR3 reads CASTHKNRNTGELFF. In nucleotides, the CDR3 is TGTGCCAGCACCCACAAGAACAGAAACACCGGGGAGCTGTTTTTT.

This clonotype came up a few times. The chain has TRBV3-1 and TRBJ2-5; 12 nucleotides align to TRBD2. Germline CDR1 and CDR2: LGHDT and YNNKEL (reference sequence). CDR3 length: 15 amino acids. Trimming cost V 5 bases and J 6 bases; bases outside gene matches: 7. CDR3 coding DNA: TGTGCCAGCAGCACCCGGACTAGCGGGATAAAGACCCAGTACTTC. Protein sequence: CASSTRTSGIKTQYF.

The J gene is TRBJ1-4, the V gene TRBV7-6; a weak D match, TRBD1 (5 bases). Trimming took 5 bases from V and 8 from J, leaving 15 bases between them. Germline lookup yields CDR1 SGHVS and CDR2 FNYEAQ. The CDR3 is 14 amino acids. CDR3 in DNA: TGTGCCAGCAGCCAAGGCAGGGAGGGAGAAAAACTGTTTTTT. This sequence encodes CASSQGREGEKLFF.

The CDR3 DNA reads as TGCAGTGCTAGAGTTCAATCGGGTACAGGGGGCGTGGAGACCCAGTACTTC. Its translation: CSARVQSGTGGVETQYF. The genes are TRBV20-1 and TRBJ2-5; 9 bases are shared with TRBD1. CDR1 and CDR2 (germline): DFQATT, SNEGSKA (reference sequence). This CDR3 comprises 17 residues. The ends lost 1 base at V and 5 bases at J; junction bases unmatched: 14.

This clonotype has at least ten counts. This chain connects TRBV11-2 to TRBJ2-1; 8 bases map to TRBD2. There are 20 residues in the CDR3. CDR1 is SGHAT, CDR2 FQNNGV, per germline. Trimming at V came to 0 bases and at J to 0 bases, leaving 13 bases not matched to a gene. CDR3 protein: CASSLEVDTSGILSYNEQFF. The CDR3 DNA follows: TGTGCCAGCAGCTTAGAAGTCGATACTAGCGGCATACTCTCCTACAATGAGCAGTTCTTC.

This clonotype was counted only a few times. The chain employs TRBV4-1 and TRBJ2-7; weak D call: TRBD1 (6 bases). The V and J ends lost 1 base and 0 bases respectively, with 10 bases between them. The germline CDR1 and CDR2 sequences are MGHRA and YSYEKL. This CDR3 is 15 amino acids long. For the CDR3, the DNA is TGCGCCAGCAGCCAAGGGCAGGGGAGCTCCTACGAGCAGTACTTC. Encoded protein: CASSQGQGSSYEQYF.

Comment on this clonotype: This could be a read error, since a much larger clone is one nucleotide away. The chain uses TRBV6-6 and TRBJ2-7; 9 bases agree with TRBD1. The CDR3 has 17 residues. Looked up from germline, CDR1 is MNHNY and CDR2 is SVGAGI (reference sequence). This chain's CDR3 is CAGSYSFPGQGLDEQYF. CDR3 nucleotide sequence: TGTGCCGGCAGTTACTCGTTCCCGGGACAGGGACTGGACGAGCAGTACTTC.

This clonotype appeared a few times. With a much larger clone just one base away, this may be a read error. The chain employs TRBV20-1 and TRBJ2-7; 8 bases fit TRBD1. The germline gives CDR1 DFQATT, CDR2 SNEGSKA (reference sequence). V shed 4 bases and J 7 bases; nucleotides not matched to a gene: 12. The CDR3 runs 14 residues. The CDR3 DNA reads TGCAGTGCTACCCCCGGGGCAGGGGGCCGGGAGCAGTACTTC. Protein product: CSATPGAGGREQYF.

This clonotype was recorded a few times. This may stem from a read error, because a much larger clone lies one nucleotide away. This rearrangement joins TRBV6-1 to TRBJ2-7, with 7 bases that match TRBD2. The CDR3 spans 13 residues. CDR1 is MNHNS, CDR2 SASEGT, per germline. Losses at the gene ends were 6 bases for V and 6 bases for J; bases not matched to a gene: 8. The CDR3 sequence is CASRAGASGEQYF. The CDR3 DNA reads as TGTGCCAGCAGAGCCGGGGCTAGCGGCGAGCAGTACTTC.

Turning to this clonotype: A much larger clone lies a single base off, so this may be a read error. The chain joins TRBV2 to TRBJ2-4; D gene ambiguous. Germline CDR1 is SNHLY and CDR2 is FYNNEI. The CDR3 runs to 16 residues. V was trimmed by 3 bases and J by 7 bases, leaving 19 bases between them. The DNA of the CDR3 is TGTGCCAGCAGTGAGACCCTCCCGAGCGCCGGGAACATTCAGTACTTC. Residues: CASSETLPSAGNIQYF.

This clonotype was seen many times. This sequence joins TRBV28 and TRBJ1-1; perhaps TRBD1 as D (6 bases). Germline V gene sequence: CDR1 MDHEN, CDR2 SYDVKM. V was shortened by 11 bases and J by 5 bases, with 18 bases between the two germline ends. This CDR3 is 13 amino acids long. In DNA form, the CDR3 reads TGTGCCTACATGGAGCAGGGGCGAACTGAAGCTTTCTTT. Translating it yields CAYMEQGRTEAFF.

The V gene is TRBV18, the J gene TRBJ2-3, with 14 bases matching TRBD2. In germline, CDR1 is KGHSH, CDR2 LQKENI. This CDR3 comprises 18 residues. Trimming took 3 bases from V and 2 from J; bases not matched to a gene: 7. The CDR3 reads CASSPGLAGGLHTDTQYF. DNA for the CDR3: TGTGCCAGCTCACCCGGACTAGCGGGGGGCCTTCACACAGATACGCAGTATTTT.

Many counts were recorded for this clonotype. This sequence joins TRBV6-1 and TRBJ2-1; D possibly corresponds to TRBD1 (5 bases). The CDR3 extends over 14 amino acids. V was trimmed by 6 bases and J by 6 bases, leaving 15 bases between them. Germline V gene lookup returns CDR1 MNHNS and CDR2 SASEGT. The CDR3 spells CASSLDRLGNEQFF. The CDR3 DNA follows: TGTGCCAGCAGCCTCGACAGACTTGGCAATGAGCAGTTCTTC.

This clonotype was observed many times. The chain couples TRBV11-3 to TRBJ2-5, with D possibly being TRBD2 (6 bases). Germline CDR1 SGHNT, CDR2 YENEEA. The CDR3 contains 15 residues. With 4 bases removed from V and 4 bases from J, the gap between germline ends came to 16 bases. CDR3 DNA sequence: TGTGCCAGCAGCTCCAGGACGCCGGGGGTAGAGACCCAGTACTTC. It encodes CASSSRTPGVETQYF.

The chain joins TRBV20-1 to TRBJ1-4; 9 nucleotides match TRBD1. V lost 8 bases to trimming and J lost 5 bases; unmatched junction nucleotides: 9. Germline V gene sequence: CDR1 DFQATT, CDR2 SNEGSKA (reference sequence). This CDR3 is built from 14 residues. CDR3 sequence reads: CSSPGTGQNEKLFF. The DNA for the CDR3 is TGCAGTTCCCCCGGGACAGGGCAAAATGAAAAACTGTTTTTT.

This clonotype was counted at least ten times. The gene calls are TRBV2 and TRBJ1-5, with D unclear. The CDR3 has 14 amino acids. With 5 bases removed from V and 0 bases from J, the gap between germline ends came to 8 bases. Germline values: CDR1 SNHLY, CDR2 FYNNEI. CDR3 residues: CASSLEHSNQPQHF. The CDR3 DNA reads as TGTGCCAGCAGTCTAGAACATAGCAATCAGCCCCAGCATTTT.

This clonotype was detected ten times or more. The chain is built from TRBV20-1 and TRBJ2-5; D remains ambiguous. This CDR3 is 14 amino acids long. V was cut by 3 bases and J by 5 bases, with 16 bases left in between. Germline CDR1 is DFQATT and CDR2 is SNEGSKA (reference sequence). In DNA, the CDR3 is TGCAGTGCTAGGCCTGGGTCGGCGGTGGAGACCCAGTACTTC. Translating it yields CSARPGSAVETQYF.

This clonotype was observed many times. The rearrangement uses TRBV7-9 and TRBJ1-2, with no clear D. V lost 7 bases to trimming and J lost 7 bases, with 19 bases between them. CDR3 length: 14 residues. Germline V CDR1 and CDR2: SEHNR, FQNEAQ (reference sequence). The CDR3 here is CASNPNPEFRGYTF. The DNA of the CDR3 is TGTGCCAGCAACCCCAACCCGGAATTCCGTGGCTACACCTTC.

Remarks on this clonotype: A much larger clone differs by one base, so this may be a read error. The chain has TRBV10-3 and TRBJ2-3; D might be TRBD2 (7 bases). CDR1 is ENHRY, CDR2 SYGVKD, per germline. V was shortened by 4 bases and J by 4 bases, with 9 bases between the two germline ends. The CDR3 covers 13 residues. This CDR3 is CAISVGGPDTQYF. The CDR3 nucleotides read TGTGCCATCAGTGTCGGGGGGCCAGATACGCAGTATTTT.

This clonotype was counted a few times. CDR3 region: CAISGPNNSPLHF. The CDR3 nucleotides read TGTGCCATCAGTGGCCCTAATAATTCACCCCTCCACTTT. The chain employs TRBV10-3 and TRBJ1-6; no definite D call. This CDR3 region has 13 residues. The V gene's germline CDR1 is ENHRY and CDR2 SYGVKD. The V end lost 4 bases, the J end lost 5 bases, and 6 bases lay between the germline ends.

This clonotype has ten or more counts. The rearrangement links TRBV3-1 to TRBJ2-5; unclear D gene. CDR1 LGHDT and CDR2 YNNKEL come from the germline V gene (reference sequence). Deletions cut 1 base from V and 1 base from J, with 4 bases between. The CDR3 has 13 amino acids. The chain's CDR3 is CASSQGRQETQYF. CDR3 bases: TGTGCCAGCAGCCAAGGACGCCAAGAGACCCAGTACTTC.

This clonotype was recorded many times. The chain carries TRBV2 and TRBJ2-5; D is undetermined. The germline V and J ends were trimmed by 4 bases and 2 bases, with 2 bases remaining between them. Germline-derived CDR1 and CDR2 are SNHLY and FYNNEI. The CDR3 spans 11 residues. The CDR3 bases are TGTGCCAGCAGTGCGCAAGAGACCCAGTACTTC. Its protein product is CASSAQETQYF.